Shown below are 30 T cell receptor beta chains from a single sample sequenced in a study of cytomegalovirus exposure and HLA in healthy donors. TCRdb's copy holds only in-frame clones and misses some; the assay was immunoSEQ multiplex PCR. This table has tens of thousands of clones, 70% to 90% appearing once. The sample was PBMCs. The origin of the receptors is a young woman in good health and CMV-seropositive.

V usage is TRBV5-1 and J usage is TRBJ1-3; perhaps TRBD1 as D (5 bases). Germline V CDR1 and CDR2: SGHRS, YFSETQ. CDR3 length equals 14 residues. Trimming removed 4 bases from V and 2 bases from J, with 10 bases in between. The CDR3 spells CASSLRTPGNTIYF. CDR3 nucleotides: TGCGCCAGCAGCCTGAGGACACCTGGAAACACCATATATTTT. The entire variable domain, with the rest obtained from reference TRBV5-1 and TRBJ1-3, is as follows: KAGVTQTPRYLIKTRGQQVTLSCSPISGHRSVSWYQQTPGQGLQFLFEYFSETQRNKGNFPGRFSGRQFSNSRSEMNVSTLELGDSALYLCASSLRTPGNTIYFGEGSWLTVV.

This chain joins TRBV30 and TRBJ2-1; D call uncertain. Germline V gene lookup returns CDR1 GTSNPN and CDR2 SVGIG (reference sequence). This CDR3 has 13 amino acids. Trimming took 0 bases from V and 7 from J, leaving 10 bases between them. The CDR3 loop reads CAWSVGQVNEQFF. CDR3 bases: TGTGCCTGGAGTGTTGGGCAGGTAAATGAGCAGTTCTTC.

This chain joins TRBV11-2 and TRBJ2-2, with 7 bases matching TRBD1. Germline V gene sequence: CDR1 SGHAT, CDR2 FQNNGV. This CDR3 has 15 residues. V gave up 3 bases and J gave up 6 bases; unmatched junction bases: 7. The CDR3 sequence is CASSFTTGLAGELFF. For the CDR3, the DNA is TGTGCCAGCAGCTTTACGACAGGGCTCGCCGGGGAGCTGTTTTTT.

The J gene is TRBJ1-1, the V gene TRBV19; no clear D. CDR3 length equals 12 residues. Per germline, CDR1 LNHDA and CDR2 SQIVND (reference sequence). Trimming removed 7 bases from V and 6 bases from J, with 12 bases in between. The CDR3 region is CASTEGVSEAFF. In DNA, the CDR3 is TGTGCCAGTACCGAGGGTGTATCTGAAGCTTTCTTT. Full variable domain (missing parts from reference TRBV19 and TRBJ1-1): DGGITQSPKYLFRKEGQNVTLSCEQNLNHDAMYWYRQDPGQGLRLIYYSQIVNDFQKGDIAEGYSVSREKKESFPLTVTSAQKNPTAFYLCASTEGVSEAFFGQGTRLTVV.

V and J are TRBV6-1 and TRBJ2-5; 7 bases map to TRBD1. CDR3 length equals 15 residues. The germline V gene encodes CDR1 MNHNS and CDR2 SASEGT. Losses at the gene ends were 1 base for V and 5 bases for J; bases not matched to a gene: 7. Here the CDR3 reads CASSEGIGGAETQYF. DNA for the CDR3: TGTGCCAGCAGTGAAGGTATAGGGGGCGCGGAGACCCAGTACTTC.

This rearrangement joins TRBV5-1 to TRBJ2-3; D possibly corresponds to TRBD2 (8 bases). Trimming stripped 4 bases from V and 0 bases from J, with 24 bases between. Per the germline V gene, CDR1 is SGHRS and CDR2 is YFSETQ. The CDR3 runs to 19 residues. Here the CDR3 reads CASSRDTGVQRGSTDTQYF. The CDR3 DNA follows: TGCGCCAGCAGCCGAGATACAGGGGTTCAGCGGGGGAGCACAGATACGCAGTATTTT. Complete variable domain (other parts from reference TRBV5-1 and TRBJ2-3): KAGVTQTPRYLIKTRGQQVTLSCSPISGHRSVSWYQQTPGQGLQFLFEYFSETQRNKGNFPGRFSGRQFSNSRSEMNVSTLELGDSALYLCASSRDTGVQRGSTDTQYFGPGTRLTVL.

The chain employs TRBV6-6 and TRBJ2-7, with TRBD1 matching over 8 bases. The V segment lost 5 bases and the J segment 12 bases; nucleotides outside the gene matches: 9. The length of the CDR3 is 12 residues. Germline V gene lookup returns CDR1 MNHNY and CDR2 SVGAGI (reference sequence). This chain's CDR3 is CASSRTGPGLYF. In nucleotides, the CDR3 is TGTGCCAGCAGTAGGACAGGGCCGGGTTTGTACTTC.

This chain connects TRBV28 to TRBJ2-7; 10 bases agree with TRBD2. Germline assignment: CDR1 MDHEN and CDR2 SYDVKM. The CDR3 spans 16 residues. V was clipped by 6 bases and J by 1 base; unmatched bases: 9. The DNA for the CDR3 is TGTGCCAGCAGCCCGGGACTAGCGACATCGTCCTACGAGCAGTACTTC. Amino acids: CASSPGLATSSYEQYF.

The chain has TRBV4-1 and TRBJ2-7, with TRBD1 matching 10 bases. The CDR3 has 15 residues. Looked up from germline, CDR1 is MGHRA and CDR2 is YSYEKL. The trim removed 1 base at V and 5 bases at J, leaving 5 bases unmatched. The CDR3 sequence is CASSQGGTGANEQYF. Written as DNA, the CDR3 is TGCGCCAGCAGCCAAGGAGGGACAGGGGCCAACGAGCAGTACTTC.

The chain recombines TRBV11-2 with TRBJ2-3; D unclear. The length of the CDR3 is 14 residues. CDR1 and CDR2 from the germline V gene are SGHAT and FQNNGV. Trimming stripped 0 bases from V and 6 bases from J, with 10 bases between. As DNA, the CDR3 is TGTGCCAGCAGCTTAGAGTTTTGGGCGGATACGCAGTATTTT. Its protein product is CASSLEFWADTQYF. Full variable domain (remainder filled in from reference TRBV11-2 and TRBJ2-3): EAGVAQSPRYKIIEKRQSVAFWCNPISGHATLYWYQQILGQGPKLLIQFQNNGVVDDSQLPKDRFSAERLKGVDSTLKIQPAKLEDSAVYLCASSLEFWADTQYFGPGTRLTVL.

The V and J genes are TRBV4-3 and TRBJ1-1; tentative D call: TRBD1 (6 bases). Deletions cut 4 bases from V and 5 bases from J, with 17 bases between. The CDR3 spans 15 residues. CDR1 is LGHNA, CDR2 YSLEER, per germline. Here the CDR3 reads CASSRQRDIQTEAFF. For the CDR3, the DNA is TGCGCCAGCAGCCGACAAAGGGACATACAGACTGAAGCTTTCTTT.

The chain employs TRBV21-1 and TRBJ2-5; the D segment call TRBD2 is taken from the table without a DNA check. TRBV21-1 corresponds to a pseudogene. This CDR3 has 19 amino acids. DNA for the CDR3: TGTGCCAGCAGCAAAGAAGATAGCGGGGGCTGCATGATCCCGGAGACCCAGTACTTC. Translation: CASSKEDSGGCMIPETQYF.

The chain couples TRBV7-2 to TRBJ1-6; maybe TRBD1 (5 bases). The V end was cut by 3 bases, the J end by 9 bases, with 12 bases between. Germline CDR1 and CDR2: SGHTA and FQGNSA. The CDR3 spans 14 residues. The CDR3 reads CASSFNQGFSPLHF. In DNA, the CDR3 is TGTGCCAGCAGCTTTAACCAGGGTTTTTCACCCCTCCACTTT.

The DNA for the CDR3 is TGTGCCATCAGGCCTGGCAGGGACACAGATACGCAGTATTTT. It is translated as CAIRPGRDTDTQYF. This chain uses TRBV10-3 with TRBJ2-3; tentative D call: TRBD1 (5 bases). V was trimmed by 6 bases and J by 2 bases, leaving 12 bases between them. The CDR3 spans 14 residues. Germline V gene sequence: CDR1 ENHRY, CDR2 SYGVKD.

The CDR3 reads CATSRDLGGAQYF. The CDR3 DNA sequence: TGTGCCACCAGCAGAGATTTAGGGGGGGCCCAGTACTTC. V and J are TRBV15 and TRBJ2-5, with a weak D call TRBD2 (7 bases). V lost 0 bases to trimming and J lost 9 bases, with 11 bases between them. Per the germline V gene, CDR1 is LNHNV and CDR2 is YYDKDF (reference sequence). The CDR3 sequence is 13 residues long.

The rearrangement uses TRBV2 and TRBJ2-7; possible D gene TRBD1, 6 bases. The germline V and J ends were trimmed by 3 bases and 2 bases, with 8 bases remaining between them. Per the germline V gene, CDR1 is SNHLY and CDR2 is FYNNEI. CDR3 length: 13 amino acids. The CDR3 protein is CASSDHRAYEQYF. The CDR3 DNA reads TGTGCCAGCAGTGACCACAGGGCCTACGAGCAGTACTTC.

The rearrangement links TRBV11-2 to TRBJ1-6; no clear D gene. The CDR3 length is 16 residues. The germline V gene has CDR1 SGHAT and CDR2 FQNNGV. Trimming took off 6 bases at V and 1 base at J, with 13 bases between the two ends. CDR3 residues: CASRLSVSSYNSPLHF. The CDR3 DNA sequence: TGTGCCAGCAGGCTTAGTGTCTCATCCTATAATTCACCCCTCCACTTT.

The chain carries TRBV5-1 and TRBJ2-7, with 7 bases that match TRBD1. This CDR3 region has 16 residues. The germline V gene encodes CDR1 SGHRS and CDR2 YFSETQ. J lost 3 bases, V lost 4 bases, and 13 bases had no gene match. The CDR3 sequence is CASSRTGVPVLYEQYF. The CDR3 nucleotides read TGCGCCAGCAGCAGAACAGGGGTACCCGTCCTCTACGAGCAGTACTTC.

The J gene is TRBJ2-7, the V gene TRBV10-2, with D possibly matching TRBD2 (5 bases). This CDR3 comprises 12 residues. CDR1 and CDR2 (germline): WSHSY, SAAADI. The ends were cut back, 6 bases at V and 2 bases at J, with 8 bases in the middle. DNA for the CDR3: TGCGCCAGCAGGCCGGAGGCCTACGAGCAGTACTTC. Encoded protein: CASRPEAYEQYF.

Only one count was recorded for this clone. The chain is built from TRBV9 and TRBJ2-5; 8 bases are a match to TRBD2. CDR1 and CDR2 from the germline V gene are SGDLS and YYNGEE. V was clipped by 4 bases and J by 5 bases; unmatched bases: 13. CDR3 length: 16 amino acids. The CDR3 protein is CASSTSGAGEMETQYF. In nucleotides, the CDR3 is TGTGCCAGCAGCACCAGCGGAGCGGGAGAGATGGAGACCCAGTACTTC.

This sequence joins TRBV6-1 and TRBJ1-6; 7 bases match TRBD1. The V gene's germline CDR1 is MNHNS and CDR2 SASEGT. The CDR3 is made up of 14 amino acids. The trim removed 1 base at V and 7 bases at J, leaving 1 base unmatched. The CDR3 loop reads CASSEDRGNSPLHF. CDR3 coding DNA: TGTGCCAGCAGTGAAGACAGGGGAAATTCACCCCTCCACTTT.

CDR3 nucleotides: TGTGCCAGCAGCTTAGCAGCGAACACTGAAGCTTTCTTT. Its translation is CASSLAANTEAFF. The genes are TRBV7-9 and TRBJ1-1, with D uncertain. The germline V gene has CDR1 SEHNR and CDR2 FQNEAQ (reference sequence). Trimming removed 0 bases at V and 1 base at J, with 3 bases between. The CDR3 is 13 residues long.

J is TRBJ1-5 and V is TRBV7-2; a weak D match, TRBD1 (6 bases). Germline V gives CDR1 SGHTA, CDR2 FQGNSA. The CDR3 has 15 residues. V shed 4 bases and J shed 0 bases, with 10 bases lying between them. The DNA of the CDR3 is TGTGCCAGCAGCTCACAGGGTGATAGCAATCAGCCCCAGCATTTT. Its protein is CASSSQGDSNQPQHF.

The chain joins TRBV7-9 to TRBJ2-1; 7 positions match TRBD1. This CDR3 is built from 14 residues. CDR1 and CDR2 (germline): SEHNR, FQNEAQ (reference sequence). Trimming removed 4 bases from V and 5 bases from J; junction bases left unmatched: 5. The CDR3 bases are TGTGCCAGCAGCTCGCCACAGGGGAACAATGAGCAGTTCTTC. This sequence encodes CASSSPQGNNEQFF.

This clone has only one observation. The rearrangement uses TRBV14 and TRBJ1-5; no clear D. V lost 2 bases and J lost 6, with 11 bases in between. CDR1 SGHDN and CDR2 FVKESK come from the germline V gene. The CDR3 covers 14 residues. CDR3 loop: CASSQIRTGQPQHF. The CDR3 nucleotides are TGTGCCAGCAGCCAAATCAGGACTGGTCAGCCCCAGCATTTT. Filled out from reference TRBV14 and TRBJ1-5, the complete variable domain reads EAGVTQFPSHSVIEKGQTVTLRCDPISGHDNLYWYRRVMGKEIKFLLHFVKESKQDESGMPNNRFLAERTGGTYSTLKVQPAELEDSGVYFCASSQIRTGQPQHFGDGTRLSIL.

The CDR3 DNA follows: TGTGCCAGCAGCTTAGCCTCGCGTCAAACAGATACGCAGTATTTT. Amino acids: CASSLASRQTDTQYF. The chain links TRBV11-1 to TRBJ2-3; D not certain. V was clipped by 0 bases and J by 3 bases, with 10 bases between them. The V gene's germline CDR1 is SGHAT and CDR2 FQDESV (reference sequence). The CDR3 contains 15 residues.

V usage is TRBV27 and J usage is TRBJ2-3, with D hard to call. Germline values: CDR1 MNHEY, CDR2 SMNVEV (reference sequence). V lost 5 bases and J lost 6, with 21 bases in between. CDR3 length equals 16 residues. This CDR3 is CASSTLDVLGFDTQYF. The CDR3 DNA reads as TGTGCCAGCAGTACATTAGATGTCCTAGGTTTTGATACGCAGTATTTT.

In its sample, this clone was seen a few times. Here the CDR3 DNA reads TGTGCCAGCAGCCCCTCAGCGGGGGATCAAGAGACCCAGTACTTC. It specifies CASSPSAGDQETQYF. The rearrangement uses TRBV6-1 and TRBJ2-5; TRBD2 matches 8 bases. Looked up from germline, CDR1 is MNHNS and CDR2 is SASEGT. The CDR3 runs to 15 residues. Germline trimming cut 6 bases from V and 2 bases from J; bases unmatched to any gene: 8.

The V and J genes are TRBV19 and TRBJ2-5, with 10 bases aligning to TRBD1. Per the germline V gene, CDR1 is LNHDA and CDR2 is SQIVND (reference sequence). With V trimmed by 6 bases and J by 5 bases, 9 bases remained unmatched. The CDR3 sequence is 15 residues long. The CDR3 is CASSPDRGLWETQYF. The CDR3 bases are TGTGCCAGTAGCCCCGACAGGGGGCTTTGGGAGACCCAGTACTTC. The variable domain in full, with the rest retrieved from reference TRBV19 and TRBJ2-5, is DGGITQSPKYLFRKEGQNVTLSCEQNLNHDAMYWYRQDPGQGLRLIYYSQIVNDFQKGDIAEGYSVSREKKESFPLTVTSAQKNPTAFYLCASSPDRGLWETQYFGPGTRLLVL.

The CDR3 nucleotides read TGTGCCAGCAGTCTTAAACCGGGACTAGCGGGAGGGAAAACCGGGGAGCTGTTTTTT. Translation gives CASSLKPGLAGGKTGELFF. This chain uses TRBV27 with TRBJ2-2; TRBD2 agrees at 16 bases. Trimming removed 5 bases from V and 5 bases from J; junction bases left unmatched: 11. The germline V gene has CDR1 MNHEY and CDR2 SMNVEV (reference sequence). The CDR3 consists of 19 residues.